The 8 T cell receptor beta chains below all came from one sample that was sequenced in a study of OX40 agonist ivuxolimab in advanced cancers. Sequencing was performed with immunoSEQ multiplex PCR; in TCRdb, only in-frame clones are kept and a portion is missing. The sample records more than 80,000 clones, around 84% being singletons. Material: CD4+ or CD8+ T cells sorted from blood, obtained in a trial of the OX40 agonist ivuxolimab. These receptors were collected from an adult with an advanced solid tumor such as melanoma, head and neck, liver or kidney cancer.

The genes are TRBV5-6 and TRBJ2-7, with D possibly called TRBD1 or TRBD2 (5 bases each). There are 15 residues in the CDR3. Germline lookup yields CDR1 SGHDT and CDR2 YYEEEE. The V and J ends lost 2 bases and 1 base respectively, with 13 bases between them. The CDR3 DNA follows: TGTGCCAGCAGCTTTAAGGGGAGTCTATCCTACGAGCAGTACTTC. This codes for CASSFKGSLSYEQYF. The full variable domain, in which reference TRBV5-6 and TRBJ2-7 provide the parts outside the CDR3, is DAGVTQSPTHLIKTRGQQVTLRCSPKSGHDTVSWYQQALGQGPQFIFQYYEEEERQRGNFPDRFSGHQFPNYSSELNVNALLLGDSALYLCASSFKGSLSYEQYFGPGTRLTVT.

The chain recombines TRBV2 with TRBJ2-2; D is ambiguous. The germline V gene encodes CDR1 SNHLY and CDR2 FYNNEI. The CDR3 is 16 residues long. Trimming left V 3 bases short and J 2 bases short, with 13 bases between. DNA for the CDR3: TGTGCCAGCAGTGAGGTGCGGATATCAAACACCGGGGAGCTGTTTTTT. This sequence encodes CASSEVRISNTGELFF.

The chain employs TRBV19 and TRBJ1-1; possible D gene TRBD1, 5 bases. The CDR3 length is 18 residues. Between the trimmed V and J ends, which lost 1 base and 1 base, there was a span of 19 bases. The V gene's germline CDR1 is LNHDA and CDR2 SQIVND (reference sequence). Written as DNA, the CDR3 is TGTGCCAGTAGTATAGGGTCCGGAGAATGGGGCTCGAACACTGAAGCTTTCTTT. It yields the protein CASSIGSGEWGSNTEAFF.

The chain has TRBV11-2 and TRBJ2-7, with D perhaps given as TRBD1 or TRBD2 (7 bases each). The V end was cut by 6 bases, the J end by 4 bases, with 13 bases between. Germline values: CDR1 SGHAT, CDR2 FQNNGV. The CDR3 is 13 amino acids. The CDR3 protein is CASSNQGGYEQYF. CDR3 nucleotides: TGTGCCAGCAGTAATCAGGGGGGGTACGAGCAGTACTTC.

The chain carries TRBV11-2 and TRBJ2-1; D is ambiguous. Trimming pared 5 bases from V and 1 base from J, leaving 12 bases between. The germline V gene encodes CDR1 SGHAT and CDR2 FQNNGV. This CDR3 spans 15 amino acids. CDR3 nucleotides: TGTGCCAGCAGCGTGGAACCGCAGTCCTACAATGAGCAGTTCTTC. This codes for CASSVEPQSYNEQFF.

A single count supports this clone. V and J are TRBV7-2 and TRBJ2-7, with D possibly being TRBD2 (5 bases). Germline V gene lookup returns CDR1 SGHTA and CDR2 FQGNSA. This CDR3 is 13 amino acids long. Trimming pared 2 bases from V and 1 base from J, leaving 6 bases between. The CDR3 region has the DNA TGTGCCAGCAGCTTAAGGGAGTCCTACGAGCAGTACTTC. Its translation: CASSLRESYEQYF.

The chain has TRBV5-1 and TRBJ2-3; TRBD2 agrees at 7 bases. V lost 8 bases, J lost 0 bases, and 6 bases stayed unmatched. The CDR3 totals 14 residues. Germline values: CDR1 SGHRS, CDR2 YFSETQ. The CDR3 DNA reads TGCGCCAGTGCTAGCGGAACTAGCACAGATACGCAGTATTTT. This gives the protein CASASGTSTDTQYF.

V gene TRBV28 combines with J gene TRBJ2-5; D is perhaps TRBD1 (6 bases). Trimming took 4 bases from V and 1 from J, leaving 13 bases between them. Per germline, CDR1 MDHEN and CDR2 SYDVKM. The CDR3 has 15 amino acids. Here the CDR3 reads CASSSSGHLQETQYF. The CDR3 DNA reads as TGTGCCAGCAGTTCCTCGGGACACCTCCAAGAGACCCAGTACTTC.